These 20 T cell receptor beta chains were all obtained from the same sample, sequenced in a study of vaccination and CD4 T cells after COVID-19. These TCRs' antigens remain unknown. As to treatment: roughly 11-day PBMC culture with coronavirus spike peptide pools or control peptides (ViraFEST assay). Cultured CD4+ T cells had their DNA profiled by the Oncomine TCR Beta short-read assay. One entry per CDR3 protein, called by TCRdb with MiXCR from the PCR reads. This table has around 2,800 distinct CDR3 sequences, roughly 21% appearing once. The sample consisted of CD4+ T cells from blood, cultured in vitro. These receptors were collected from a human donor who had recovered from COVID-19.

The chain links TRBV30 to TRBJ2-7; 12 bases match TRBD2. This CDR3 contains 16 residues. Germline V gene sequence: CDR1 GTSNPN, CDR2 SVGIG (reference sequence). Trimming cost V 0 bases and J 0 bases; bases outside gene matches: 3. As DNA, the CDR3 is TGTGCCTGGAGTGTCGGACTAGCGGGGTCCTCCTACGAGCAGTACTTC. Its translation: CAWSVGLAGSSYEQYF.

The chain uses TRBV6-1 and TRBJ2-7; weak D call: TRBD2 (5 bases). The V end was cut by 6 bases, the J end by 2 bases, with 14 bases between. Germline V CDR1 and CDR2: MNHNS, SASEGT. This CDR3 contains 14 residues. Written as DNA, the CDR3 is TGTGCCAGCAGGCCGAGAAGCGGAACCTACGAGCAGTACTTC. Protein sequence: CASRPRSGTYEQYF.

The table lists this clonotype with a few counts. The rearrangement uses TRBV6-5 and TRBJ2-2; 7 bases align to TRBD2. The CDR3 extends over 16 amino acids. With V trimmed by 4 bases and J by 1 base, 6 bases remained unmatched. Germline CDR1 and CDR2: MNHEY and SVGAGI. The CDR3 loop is CASSSFSGGNTGELFF. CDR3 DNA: TGTGCCAGCAGTTCCTTTTCGGGGGGGAACACCGGGGAGCTGTTTTTT.

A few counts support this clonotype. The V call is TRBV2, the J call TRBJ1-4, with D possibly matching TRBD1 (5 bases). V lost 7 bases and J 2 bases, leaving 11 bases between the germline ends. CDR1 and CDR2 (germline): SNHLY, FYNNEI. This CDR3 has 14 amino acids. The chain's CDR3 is CASTTRGTNEKLFF. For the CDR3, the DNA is TGTGCCAGCACCACTCGGGGGACTAATGAAAAACTGTTTTTT.

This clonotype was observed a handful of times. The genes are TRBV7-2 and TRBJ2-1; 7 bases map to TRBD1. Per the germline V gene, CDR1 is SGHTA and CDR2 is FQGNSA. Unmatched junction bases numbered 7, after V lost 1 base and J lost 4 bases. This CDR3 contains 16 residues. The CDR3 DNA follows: TGTGCCAGCAGCTTAGACTGGCAGGGGGATTACAATGAGCAGTTCTTC. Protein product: CASSLDWQGDYNEQFF.

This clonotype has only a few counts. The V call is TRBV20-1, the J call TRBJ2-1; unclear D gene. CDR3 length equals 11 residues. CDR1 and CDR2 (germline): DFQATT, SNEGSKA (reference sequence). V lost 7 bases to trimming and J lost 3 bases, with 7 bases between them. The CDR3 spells CSGLSYNEQFF. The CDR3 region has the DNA TGCAGTGGACTCAGCTACAATGAGCAGTTCTTC.

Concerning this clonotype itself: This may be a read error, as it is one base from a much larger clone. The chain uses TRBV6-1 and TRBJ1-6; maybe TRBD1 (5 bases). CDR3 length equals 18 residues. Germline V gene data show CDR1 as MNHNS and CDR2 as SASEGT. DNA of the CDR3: TGTGCCAGCAGTGAACCAAGGGAGACAGATTTCTATAATTCACCCCCCCACTTT. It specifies CASSEPRETDFYNSPPHF.

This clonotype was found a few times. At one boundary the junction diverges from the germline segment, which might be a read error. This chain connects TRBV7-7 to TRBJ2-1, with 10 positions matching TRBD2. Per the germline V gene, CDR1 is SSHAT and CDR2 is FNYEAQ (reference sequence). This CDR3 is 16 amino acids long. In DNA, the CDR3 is TGTGCTAGCAGCCCCCGAGCGGGGGGGCATTACAATGAGCAGTTCTTC. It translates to CASSPRAGGHYNEQFF.

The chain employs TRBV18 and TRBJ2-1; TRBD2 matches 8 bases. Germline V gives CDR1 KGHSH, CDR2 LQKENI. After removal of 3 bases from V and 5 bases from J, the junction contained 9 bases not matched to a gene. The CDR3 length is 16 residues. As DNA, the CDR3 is TGTGCCAGCTCACCTTTAGACACCGGGGGGGACAATGAGCAGTTCTTC. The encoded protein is CASSPLDTGGDNEQFF.

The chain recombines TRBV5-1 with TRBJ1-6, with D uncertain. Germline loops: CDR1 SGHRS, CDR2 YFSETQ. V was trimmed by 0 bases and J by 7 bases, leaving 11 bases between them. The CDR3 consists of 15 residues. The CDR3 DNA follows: TGCGCCAGCAGCTTGGTGTTCGCAGAAAATTCACCCCTCCACTTT. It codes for CASSLVFAENSPLHF.

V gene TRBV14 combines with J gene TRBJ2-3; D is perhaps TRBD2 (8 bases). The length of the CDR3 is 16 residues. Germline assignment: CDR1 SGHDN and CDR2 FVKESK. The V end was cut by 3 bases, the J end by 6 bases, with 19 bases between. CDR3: CASSQRTGGTADTQYF. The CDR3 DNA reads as TGTGCCAGCAGCCAGAGGACGGGGGGGACAGCGGATACGCAGTATTTT.

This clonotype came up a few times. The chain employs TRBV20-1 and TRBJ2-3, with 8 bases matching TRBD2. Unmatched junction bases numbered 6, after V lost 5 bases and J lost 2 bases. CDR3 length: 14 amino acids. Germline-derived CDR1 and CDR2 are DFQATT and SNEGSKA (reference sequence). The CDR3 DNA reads TGCAGTGCTCTCAGCGGGGGAATCACAGATACGCAGTATTTT. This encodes CSALSGGITDTQYF.

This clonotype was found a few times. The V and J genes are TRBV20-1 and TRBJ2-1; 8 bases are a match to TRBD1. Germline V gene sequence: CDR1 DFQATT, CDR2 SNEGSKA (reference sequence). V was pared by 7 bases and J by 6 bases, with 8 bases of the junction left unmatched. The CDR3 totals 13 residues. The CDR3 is CSGAGGKTNEQFF. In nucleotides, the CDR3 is TGCAGTGGGGCAGGGGGCAAAACCAATGAGCAGTTCTTC.

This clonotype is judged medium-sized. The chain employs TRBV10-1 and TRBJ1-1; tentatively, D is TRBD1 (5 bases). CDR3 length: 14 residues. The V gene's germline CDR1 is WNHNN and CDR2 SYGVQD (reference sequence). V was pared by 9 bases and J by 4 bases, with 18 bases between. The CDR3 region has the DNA TGCGCCAGTAGATACGACAGTCCCAGCACTGAAGCTTTCTTT. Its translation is CASRYDSPSTEAFF.

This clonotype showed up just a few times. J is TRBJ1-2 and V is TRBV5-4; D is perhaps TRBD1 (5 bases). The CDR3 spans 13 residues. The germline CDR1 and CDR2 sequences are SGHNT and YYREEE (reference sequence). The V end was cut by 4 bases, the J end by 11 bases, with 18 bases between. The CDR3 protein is CASSRSGLTIYTF. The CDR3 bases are TGTGCCAGCAGCCGCTCGGGACTCACTATATACACCTTC.

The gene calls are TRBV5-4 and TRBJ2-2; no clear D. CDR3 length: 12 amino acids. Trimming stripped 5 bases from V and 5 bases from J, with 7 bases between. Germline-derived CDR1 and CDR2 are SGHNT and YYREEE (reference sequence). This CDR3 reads CASSIRTGELFF. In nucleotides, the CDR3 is TGTGCCAGCAGTATCAGGACCGGGGAGCTGTTTTTT.

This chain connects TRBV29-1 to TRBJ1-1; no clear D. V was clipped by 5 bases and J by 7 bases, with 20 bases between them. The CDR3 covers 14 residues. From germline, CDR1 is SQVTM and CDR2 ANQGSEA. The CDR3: CSVSRQLGNVEAFF. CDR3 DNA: TGCAGCGTTTCCCGCCAACTTGGGAACGTTGAAGCTTTCTTT.

CDR3 protein: CSAGAGGSTDTQYF. CDR3 DNA: TGCAGTGCTGGAGCGGGGGGAAGCACAGATACGCAGTATTTT. The V gene is TRBV20-1, the J gene TRBJ2-3, with 9 positions matching TRBD2. CDR1 is DFQATT, CDR2 SNEGSKA, per germline (reference sequence). V lost 5 bases to trimming and J lost 0 bases; unmatched junction nucleotides: 3. The CDR3 has 14 residues.

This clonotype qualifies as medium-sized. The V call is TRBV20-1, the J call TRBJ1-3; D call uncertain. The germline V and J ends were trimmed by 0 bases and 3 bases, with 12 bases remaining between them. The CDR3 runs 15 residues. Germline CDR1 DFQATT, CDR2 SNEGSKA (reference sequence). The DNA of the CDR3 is TGCAGTGCTAGAGATTATAGGCGGTTTGGAAACACCATATATTTT. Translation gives CSARDYRRFGNTIYF.

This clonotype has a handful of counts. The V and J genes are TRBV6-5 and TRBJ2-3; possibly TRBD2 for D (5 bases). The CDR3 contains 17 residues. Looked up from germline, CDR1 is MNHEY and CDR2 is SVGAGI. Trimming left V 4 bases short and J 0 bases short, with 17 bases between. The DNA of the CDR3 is TGTGCCAGCAGTTTGATGGGAGACGGCCGAAGCACAGATACGCAGTATTTT. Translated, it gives CASSLMGDGRSTDTQYF.